These T cell receptor beta chains were read from a single sample in a study of a mutant IDH1 vaccine in newly diagnosed glioma. Produced via immunoSEQ multiplex PCR; TCRdb's table is partial and in-frame only. The sample lists tens of thousands of clones, 75% to 95% occurring once. Sequencing used PBMCs, obtained from a glioma patient treated with radiotherapy, temozolomide or both. These receptor sequences come from a man in his fifties with glioma. The CDR3 runs from the conserved cysteine through the conserved F or W. A D gene is named only where the DNA matches it firmly. Not all rows give a size; the values are once, few, many and, for expanded clones, a class.

V	D	J	size	CDR3	DNA
TRBV19	.	TRBJ1-5	.	CASSISSGNQPQHF	TGTGCCAGTAGTATTAGTTCGGGCAATCAGCCCCAGCATTTT
TRBV5-8	.	TRBJ1-5	.	CASSLDGTINQPQHF	TGTGCCAGCAGCTTGGACGGGACAATCAATCAGCCCCAGCATTTT
TRBV2	.	TRBJ2-7	few	CASSIGSSYEQYF	TGTGCCAGCAGTATCGGAAGCTCCTACGAGCAGTACTTC
TRBV29-1	TRBD1	TRBJ1-2	.	CSVATPGQGTGYTF	TGCAGCGTTGCAACTCCGGGACAGGGTACTGGCTACACCTTC
TRBV4-1	.	TRBJ2-7	.	CASSQGRTYEQYF	TGCGCCAGCAGCCAAGGTCGAACCTACGAGCAGTACTTC
TRBV27	.	TRBJ1-5	.	CASSLRAGYQPQHF	TGTGCCAGCAGCTTACGGGCAGGTTATCAGCCCCAGCATTTT
TRBV18	.	TRBJ1-5	.	CASGESNQPQHF	TGTGCCAGCGGTGAAAGCAATCAGCCCCAGCATTTT
TRBV30	.	TRBJ1-5	.	CAWSVGGSQPQHF	TGTGCCTGGAGTGTTGGGGGGAGTCAGCCCCAGCATTTT
TRBV19	.	TRBJ1-2	.	CASSPPGYYGYTF	TGTGCCAGTAGTCCACCGGGCTATTATGGCTACACCTTC
TRBV6-6	TRBD1	TRBJ2-7	.	CASSMRTGIFYEQYF	TGTGCCAGCAGTATGCGGACAGGGATATTCTACGAGCAGTACTTC
TRBV29-1	TRBD2	TRBJ2-7	.	CSVFTSAGGPYEQYF	TGCAGCGTTTTTACTAGCGCCGGAGGCCCCTACGAGCAGTACTTC
TRBV5-1	TRBD1	TRBJ2-5	.	CASSLGTGGVETQYF	TGCGCCAGCAGCCTAGGGACAGGGGGCGTGGAGACCCAGTACTTC
TRBV7-9	.	TRBJ1-2	few	CASSLMGGNYGYTF	TGTGCCAGCAGCTTAATGGGCGGCAACTATGGCTACACCTTC
TRBV18	.	TRBJ1-1	.	CASSPGNSPTTEAFF	TGTGCCAGCTCACCAGGTAACAGTCCCACGACTGAAGCTTTCTTT
TRBV27	TRBD1	TRBJ2-1	medium-sized	CASTQIPQGAHEQFF	TGTGCCAGTACCCAAATCCCCCAGGGGGCGCATGAGCAGTTCTTC
TRBV27	.	TRBJ2-3	.	CASTIGRGYTDTQYF	TGTGCCAGCACTATAGGCAGGGGATACACAGATACGCAGTATTTT
TRBV7-9	.	TRBJ2-1	.	CASSLQGTGNEQFF	TGTGCCAGCAGCTTACAGGGTACGGGGAATGAGCAGTTCTTC
TRBV2	TRBD2	TRBJ2-7	.	CASSEVSGRGYEQYF	TGTGCCAGCAGTGAAGTGAGCGGGAGAGGGTACGAGCAGTACTTC
TRBV6-5	TRBD1	TRBJ1-2	.	CASRETGANYGYTF	TGTGCCAGCAGGGAGACAGGGGCTAACTATGGCTACACCTTC
TRBV9	.	TRBJ1-1	.	CASSVAAGMNTEAFF	TGTGCCAGCAGCGTAGCGGCCGGTATGAACACTGAAGCTTTCTTT
TRBV19	.	TRBJ1-1	.	CASSTGRKGEAFF	TGTGCCAGTAGTACTGGACGAAAGGGTGAAGCTTTCTTT
TRBV6-5	.	TRBJ1-5	.	CASSYGGRGYQPQHF	TGTGCCAGCAGTTACGGGGGGCGTGGGTATCAGCCCCAGCATTTT
TRBV19	.	TRBJ2-2	.	CASSIFSGKELFF	TGTGCCAGTAGTATTTTCTCGGGGAAGGAGCTGTTTTTT
TRBV6-6	.	TRBJ1-5	.	CASSYGATYQPQHF	TGTGCCAGCAGTTACGGGGCCACCTATCAGCCCCAGCATTTT
TRBV6-5	.	TRBJ1-5	.	CASSTGGNQPQHF	TGTGCCAGCAGTACGGGTGGGAATCAGCCCCAGCATTTT
TRBV5-6	TRBD1	TRBJ1-1	.	CASSPRRTGGTEAFF	TGTGCCAGCAGCCCCCGGCGGACAGGGGGCACTGAAGCTTTCTTT
TRBV5-1	.	TRBJ1-1	.	CASSSKPGHPNTEAFF	TGCGCCAGCAGCTCTAAACCGGGACACCCGAACACTGAAGCTTTCTTT
TRBV25-1	.	TRBJ2-3	.	CASSGLRETDTQYF	TGTGCCAGCAGTGGGCTCAGGGAGACAGATACGCAGTATTTT
TRBV11-2	TRBD1	TRBJ1-3	.	CASSPRTGGSGNTIYF	TGTGCCAGCAGCCCCCGGACAGGGGGCTCTGGAAACACCATATATTTT
TRBV7-6	.	TRBJ2-2	.	CASYPWSGANTGELFF	TGTGCCAGCTACCCTTGGTCAGGCGCGAACACCGGGGAGCTGTTTTTT
TRBV5-1	TRBD1	TRBJ1-2	.	CASSWGQGASNGYTF	TGCGCCAGCAGCTGGGGACAGGGGGCAAGTAATGGCTACACCTTC
TRBV4-1	.	TRBJ2-3	.	CASSSSPSADTQYF	TGCGCCAGCAGCTCTTCACCTAGCGCAGATACGCAGTATTTT
TRBV4-1	.	TRBJ2-3	.	CASSRTGLFSDTQYF	TGCGCCAGCAGCCGTACAGGGTTATTCTCAGATACGCAGTATTTT
TRBV5-6	TRBD2	TRBJ2-7	.	CASSLQTSHTYEQYF	TGTGCCAGCAGTTTACAGACTAGCCATACCTACGAGCAGTACTTC
TRBV7-6	.	TRBJ1-4	.	CASSLFSLATNEKLFF	TGTGCCAGCAGCTTATTTTCCCTTGCGACTAATGAAAAACTGTTTTTT
TRBV5-6	TRBD1	TRBJ2-7	.	CASSRGTGSYEQYF	TGTGCCAGCAGCCGGGGGACAGGAAGCTACGAGCAGTACTTC
TRBV28	.	TRBJ1-5	.	CASNGIGGQPQHF	TGTGCCAGCAACGGGATAGGGGGTCAGCCCCAGCATTTT
TRBV30	TRBD2	TRBJ2-7	.	CAWSGTSGISSYEQYF	TGTGCCTGGAGTGGAACTAGCGGGATTAGCTCCTACGAGCAGTACTTC
TRBV6-1	TRBD1	TRBJ1-2	few	CASRRDRNYGYTF	TGTGCCAGCAGGCGGGACAGAAACTATGGCTACACCTTC
TRBV28	TRBD2	TRBJ2-5	.	CASGPSKAGGRGTQYF	TGTGCCAGCGGCCCCTCTAAAGCGGGGGGGCGGGGGACCCAGTACTTC
TRBV5-1	.	TRBJ1-1	.	CASSRVGNTEAFF	TGCGCCAGCAGCAGGGTAGGGAACACTGAAGCTTTCTTT
TRBV4-1	TRBD2	TRBJ2-2	few	CASSLGASGGGELFF	TGCGCCAGCAGCCTAGGCGCCAGCGGGGGCGGGGAGCTGTTTTTT